The clone carrying this T cell receptor (beta chain) was seen a single time. The protocol was immunoSEQ multiplex PCR, while the TCRdb copy is restricted to in-frame clones and leaves out a portion. The table shows 45,000 to 55,000 clones, with 84% occurring only once. The sample is drawn from a study of blood T cell repertoires in COVID-19. V was pared by 2 bases and J by 7 bases, with 9 bases between. Looked up from germline, CDR1 is SGHRS and CDR2 is YFSETQ. This CDR3 has 12 amino acids. This receptor was taken from a man aged 45-65 years with acute or convalescent COVID-19. Sequencing input: peripheral blood. The chain employs TRBV5-1 and TRBJ1-1; no definite D call. The DNA of the CDR3 is TGCGCCAGCAGCTTATTCAGAAATGAAGCTTTCTTT. This encodes CASSLFRNEAFF.